Sequencing of this T cell receptor beta chain was carried out in a study of radiotherapy plus CTLA-4 blockade in lung cancer. The wider study: Objective response rate was 18%; disease control rate, around 33%. The study's findings and limits: Subsequent to radiotherapy plus ipilimumab, tumor-derived TCR clones underwent expansion in blood.

The protocol was immunoSEQ multiplex PCR, while the TCRdb copy is restricted to in-frame clones and leaves out a portion. The data contain around 110,000 clones, approximately 90% of them singletons. The study gave focal radiation plus ipilimumab CTLA-4 blockade to patients with chemo-refractory metastatic non-small-cell lung cancer. In regard to this clone: Its matching antigen is unknown.

The CDR3 covers 15 residues. Trimming removed 4 bases at V and 4 bases at J, with 19 bases between. Germline CDR1 and CDR2: SQVTM and ANQGSEA. The V call is TRBV29-1, the J call TRBJ1-1, with D perhaps TRBD1 (6 bases). The TCR was taken from a human donor with non-small cell lung cancer that progressed on radiotherapy plus ipilimumab. The input for sequencing was peripheral blood, taken from a patient treated with radiotherapy plus ipilimumab. This CDR3 reads CSVGGIQGAFTEAFF. Written as DNA, the CDR3 is TGCAGCGTTGGGGGGATACAGGGAGCCTTCACTGAAGCTTTCTTT.